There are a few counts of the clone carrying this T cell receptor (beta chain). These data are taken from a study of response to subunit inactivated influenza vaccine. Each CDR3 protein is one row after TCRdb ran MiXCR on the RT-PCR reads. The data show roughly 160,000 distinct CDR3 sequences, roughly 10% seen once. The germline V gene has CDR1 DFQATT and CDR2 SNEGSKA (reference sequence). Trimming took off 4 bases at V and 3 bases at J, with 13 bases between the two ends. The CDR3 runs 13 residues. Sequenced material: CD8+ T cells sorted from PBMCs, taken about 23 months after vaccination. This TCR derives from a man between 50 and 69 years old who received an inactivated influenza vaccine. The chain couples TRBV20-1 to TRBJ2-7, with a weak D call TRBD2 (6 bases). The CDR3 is CSAMGRENYEQYF. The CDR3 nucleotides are TGCAGTGCTATGGGGCGGGAAAACTACGAGCAGTACTTC.